Detailed here is one TCR beta chain. The treatment is: preoperative locoregional IRX-2 cytokine immunotherapy. Patients received preoperative, locoregional IRX-2 cytokine immunotherapy in a phase Ib study. Generated by immunoSEQ multiplex PCR, the TCRdb table keeps only in-frame clones and is missing some. The data hold 55,000 to 70,000 clones, with approximately 94% observed a single time. The data stem from a study of preoperative IRX-2 immunotherapy in early breast cancer. There are 15 residues in the CDR3. Trimming stripped 6 bases from V and 8 bases from J, with 19 bases between. From germline, CDR1 is MDHEN and CDR2 SYDVKM.

The receptor was derived from a human donor with breast cancer. Specimen collection occurred from a patient treated with IRX-2 immunotherapy. V and J are TRBV28 and TRBJ1-4, with TRBD1 as a possible D gene (6 bases). The CDR3 sequence: CASSGGGGPPEKLFF. For the CDR3, the DNA is TGTGCCAGCAGCGGGGGAGGGGGACCACCCGAAAAACTGTTTTTT.